This is a list of T cell receptor beta chains from one sample in a study of blood T cell repertoires in COVID-19. Method: immunoSEQ multiplex PCR; TCRdb's copy keeps in-frame clones and lacks some. Of a few hundred thousand clones in the sample, 85% were seen once. The sequencing sample was made of peripheral blood. Receptor source: a woman under 30 with acute or convalescent COVID-19. CDR3s include the opening cysteine and the closing phenylalanine or tryptophan. D genes are given only for firm matches. Clone size is shown for a subset of rows, as once, few, many or a class of expanded clone.

V	J	size	D	CDR3	DNA
TRBV4-1	TRBJ1-3	-	-	CASSPWLSGNTIYF	TGCGCCAGCAGCCCTTGGCTCTCTGGAAACACCATATATTTT
TRBV6-6	TRBJ2-7	-	TRBD1	CASSWDRGNEQYF	TGTGCCAGCAGTTGGGACAGGGGGAACGAGCAGTACTTC
TRBV28	TRBJ2-7	once	-	CASSHISGTYSSYEQYF	TGTGCCAGCAGCCATATTTCCGGGACTTACAGCTCCTACGAGCAGTACTTC
TRBV15	TRBJ2-7	-	-	CATSGGTESSYEQYF	TGTGCCACCAGCGGAGGGACAGAGAGCTCCTACGAGCAGTACTTC
TRBV9	TRBJ2-1	-	-	CASSYRDSYNEQFF	TGTGCCAGCAGCTACCGGGACTCCTACAATGAGCAGTTCTTC
TRBV7-9	TRBJ2-7	-	-	CASSPDYHSYEQYF	TGTGCCAGCAGCCCAGACTACCACTCCTACGAGCAGTACTTC
TRBV23-1	TRBJ1-6	-	-	CASTLNSPLHF	TGCGCCAGCACCTTAAATTCACCCCTCCACTTT
TRBV5-8	TRBJ1-2	-	-	CASSLDRQEGANYGYTF	TGTGCCAGCAGCTTGGATCGGCAGGAGGGAGCTAACTATGGCTACACCTTC
TRBV7-3	TRBJ2-1	-	TRBD2	CASSPQGLAPYNEQFF	TGTGCCAGCAGCCCACAGGGACTAGCCCCCTACAATGAGCAGTTCTTC
TRBV5-4	TRBJ2-5	once	-	CASGLKQGGETQYF	TGTGCCAGCGGCCTCAAACAGGGAGGGGAGACCCAGTACTTC
TRBV12-3/TRBV12-4	TRBJ1-5	-	-	CASSLKGDQPQHF	TGTGCCAGCAGTTTAAAGGGGGATCAGCCCCAGCATTTT
TRBV29-1	TRBJ1-6	-	-	CSVLWGDNSPLHF	TGCAGCGTCCTATGGGGGGATAATTCACCCCTCCACTTT
TRBV21-1	TRBJ1-1	-	-	CASSKVRGIGMNTEAFF	TGTGCCAGCAGCAAAGTGCGGGGTATTGGCATGAACACTGAAGCTTTCTTT
TRBV29-1	TRBJ2-1	-	TRBD1	CSVGDRGSANEQFF	TGCAGCGTTGGAGACAGGGGGTCGGCCAATGAGCAGTTCTTC
TRBV28	TRBJ2-7	-	-	CASSSTHISYEQYF	TGTGCCAGCTCCTCCACGCACATCTCCTACGAGCAGTACTTC
TRBV5-1	TRBJ1-1	-	TRBD1	CASSLVGGQDEAFF	TGCGCCAGCAGCTTGGTGGGGGGACAGGATGAAGCTTTCTTT
TRBV27	TRBJ1-6	once	-	CASSFKRGYNSPLHF	TGTGCCAGCAGTTTTAAAAGAGGGTACAATTCACCCCTCCACTTT
TRBV5-6	TRBJ1-5	once	-	CASSLGGGGSNQPQHF	TGTGCCAGCAGCTTAGGTGGGGGGGGCAGCAATCAGCCCCAGCATTTT
TRBV24-1	TRBJ2-3	-	TRBD2	CATSDSPTSGSNPDTQYF	TGTGCCACCAGTGACTCCCCGACTAGCGGGAGTAACCCAGATACGCAGTATTTT
TRBV9	TRBJ1-2	few	-	CASSVGTAGYTF	TGTGCCAGCAGCGTAGGGACAGCCGGCTACACCTTC
TRBV4-1	TRBJ2-3	-	TRBD1	CASSQEYGQADTQYF	TGCGCCAGCAGCCAAGAATACGGACAGGCAGATACGCAGTATTTT
TRBV7-2	TRBJ2-7	-	TRBD2	CASSFRTSRDEQYF	TGTGCCAGCAGCTTCCGGACTAGTCGCGACGAGCAGTACTTC
TRBV10-3	TRBJ1-2	-	TRBD1	CAISLTGQGNRGYTF	TGTGCCATCAGTCTGACGGGACAGGGTAACCGAGGCTACACCTTC
TRBV3-1/TRBV3-2	TRBJ1-4	-	-	CASSQEGLSREKLFF	TGTGCCAGCAGCCAAGAGGGACTATCCCGGGAAAAACTGTTTTTT
TRBV6-5	TRBJ1-2	-	-	CASSLGRNYGYTF	TGTGCCAGCAGTTTGGGCAGAAACTATGGCTACACCTTC
TRBV27	TRBJ1-2	-	-	CASSTGIGEYGYTF	TGTGCCAGCAGCACCGGGATTGGAGAGTATGGCTACACCTTC
TRBV27	TRBJ2-3	-	-	CASSWTAGYTDTQYF	TGTGCCAGCAGTTGGACAGCGGGGTACACAGATACGCAGTATTTT
TRBV12-5	TRBJ1-5	-	TRBD1	CASGGQAPGPQHF	TGTGCTAGTGGTGGACAGGCCCCCGGGCCCCAGCATTTT
TRBV27	TRBJ1-6	-	TRBD1	CASSGQVNSPLHF	TGTGCCAGCAGTGGACAGGTTAATTCACCCCTCCACTTT
TRBV10-3	TRBJ2-7	-	TRBD2	CAISETAGGQYF	TGTGCCATCAGTGAGACCGCGGGGGGGCAGTACTTC
TRBV3-1/TRBV3-2	TRBJ2-5	-	TRBD2	CASSLRGLAGGGETQYF	TGTGCCAGCAGCCTCAGAGGGCTAGCGGGGGGGGGAGAGACCCAGTACTTC
TRBV20-1	TRBJ1-6	-	-	CSASTGPIDSPLHF	TGCAGTGCTAGTACTGGGCCCATAGATTCACCCCTCCACTTT
TRBV29-1	TRBJ2-5	-	TRBD1	CSVLRLKRDSQETQYF	TGCAGCGTTTTACGTCTCAAACGGGACAGCCAAGAGACCCAGTACTTC
TRBV5-4	TRBJ1-1	-	TRBD1	CASSLAGRGRINTEAFF	TGTGCCAGCAGCTTGGCCGGCAGGGGGCGCATCAACACTGAAGCTTTCTTT
TRBV19	TRBJ2-1	-	TRBD2	CASSLRSGTTHNEQFF	TGTGCCAGTAGTTTGAGGTCCGGGACTACCCACAATGAGCAGTTCTTC
TRBV5-1	TRBJ2-5	-	TRBD1	CASSGQGRWETQYF	TGCGCCAGCAGCGGACAGGGGAGGTGGGAGACCCAGTACTTC
TRBV28	TRBJ2-7	-	TRBD2	CASAPGLAYEQYF	TGTGCCAGCGCTCCGGGACTAGCTTACGAGCAGTACTTC
TRBV2	TRBJ1-6	few	TRBD1	CASSERWTGLGSPLHF	TGTGCCAGCAGTGAAAGGTGGACAGGGCTAGGATCACCCCTCCACTTT
TRBV5-8	TRBJ2-7	few	-	CASGTGAYEQYF	TGTGCCAGCGGGACGGGAGCCTACGAGCAGTACTTC
TRBV19	TRBJ2-7	-	TRBD1	CASSSRWGQGGSYEQYF	TGTGCCAGTAGTTCCCGGTGGGGACAGGGGGGATCCTACGAGCAGTACTTC
TRBV5-5	TRBJ1-1	-	-	CASSETGTTEAFF	TGTGCCAGCAGCGAGACGGGAACGACTGAAGCTTTCTTT
TRBV19	TRBJ1-5	-	TRBD1	CASSKRKGTGGPYSNQPQHF	TGTGCCAGTAGTAAAAGAAAAGGGACAGGGGGCCCTTATAGCAATCAGCCCCAGCATTTT
TRBV12-5	TRBJ1-3	few	-	CASGLKPGSIMGTIYF	TGTGCTAGTGGTTTGAAACCAGGGTCCATTATGGGCACCATATATTTT